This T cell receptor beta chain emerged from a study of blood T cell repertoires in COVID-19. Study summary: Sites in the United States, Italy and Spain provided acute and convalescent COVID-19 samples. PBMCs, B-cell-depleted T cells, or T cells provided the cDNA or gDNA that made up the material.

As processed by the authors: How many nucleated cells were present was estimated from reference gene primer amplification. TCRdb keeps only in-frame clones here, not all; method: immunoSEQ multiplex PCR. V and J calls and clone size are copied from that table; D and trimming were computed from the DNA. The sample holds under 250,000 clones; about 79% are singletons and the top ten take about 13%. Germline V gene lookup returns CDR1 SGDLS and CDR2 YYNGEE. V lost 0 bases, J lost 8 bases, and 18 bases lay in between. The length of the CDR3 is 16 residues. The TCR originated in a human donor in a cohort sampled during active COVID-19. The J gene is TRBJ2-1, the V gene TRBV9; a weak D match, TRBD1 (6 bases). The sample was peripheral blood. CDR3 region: CASSVVRGISGYEQFF. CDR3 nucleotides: TGTGCCAGCAGCGTAGTCAGGGGTATTTCTGGCTATGAGCAGTTCTTC. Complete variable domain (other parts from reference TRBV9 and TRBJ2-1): DSGVTQTPKHLITATGQRVTLRCSPRSGDLSVYWYQQSLDQGLQFLIQYYNGEERAKGNILERFSAQQFPDLHSELNLSSLELGDSALYFCASSVVRGISGYEQFFGPGTRLTVL.